Each of the 15 T cell receptor beta chains below was sequenced from the same sample in a study of shared clonotypes between healthy human individuals. Terminally differentiated effector memory CD45RA+ cells were left out of the naive CD8 fraction, which was CD45RO-negative and positively selected for CCR7. Measured with immunoSEQ multiplex PCR; TCRdb has only the in-frame clones, and not every one. The sample holds about 2.2 million clones; just over 90% are singletons and the top ten take less than 2%. The specimen sequenced was naive CD8+ T cells from PBMCs. The receptor source for this set is a man aged 18 to 35 in good health. Some clones in this sample may be carry-over from other donors' samples.

This chain uses TRBV2 with TRBJ1-4; D remains ambiguous. Germline V lookup: CDR1 SNHLY, CDR2 FYNNEI. The CDR3 contains 14 residues. V lost 6 bases and J lost 8, with 16 bases in between. The CDR3 sequence is CASSVERRAEKLFF. The CDR3 DNA reads TGTGCCAGCAGCGTAGAGCGGAGGGCAGAAAAACTGTTTTTT.

This chain joins TRBV11-2 and TRBJ2-2; 9 positions agree with TRBD2. V shed 4 bases, J shed 4 bases, and the junction held 7 bases outside the gene matches. This CDR3 spans 16 amino acids. Germline V gene sequence: CDR1 SGHAT, CDR2 FQNNGV. The CDR3 reads CASSSRREGGTGELFF. The DNA of the CDR3 is TGTGCCAGCAGCTCGCGGCGGGAGGGCGGCACCGGGGAGCTGTTTTTT.

This chain joins TRBV5-4 and TRBJ2-5; D is undetermined. From germline, CDR1 is SGHNT and CDR2 YYREEE (reference sequence). The CDR3 has 13 residues. V lost 0 bases and J lost 5, with 8 bases in between. CDR3 in DNA: TGTGCCAGCAGCTTGGCGCCGTGGGAGACCCAGTACTTC. Translating it yields CASSLAPWETQYF.

The rearrangement links TRBV5-1 to TRBJ2-1, with 7 bases that match TRBD2. Looked up from germline, CDR1 is SGHRS and CDR2 is YFSETQ. There are 20 residues in the CDR3. V was clipped by 2 bases and J by 0 bases; unmatched bases: 17. The CDR3 region has the DNA TGCGCCAGCAGCTTTATAGGGACTATCAATAACCTACGCTCCTACAATGAGCAGTTCTTC. The encoded protein is CASSFIGTINNLRSYNEQFF. Full variable domain (remainder filled in from reference TRBV5-1 and TRBJ2-1): KAGVTQTPRYLIKTRGQQVTLSCSPISGHRSVSWYQQTPGQGLQFLFEYFSETQRNKGNFPGRFSGRQFSNSRSEMNVSTLELGDSALYLCASSFIGTINNLRSYNEQFFGPGTRLTVL.

The chain combines TRBV4-2 with TRBJ1-4; D remains ambiguous. This CDR3 spans 14 amino acids. V was shortened by 4 bases and J by 2 bases, with 8 bases between the two germline ends. Germline assignment: CDR1 LGHNA and CDR2 YNFKEQ. The CDR3 sequence: CASSPGSTNEKLFF. Here the CDR3 DNA reads TGTGCCAGCAGCCCCGGGTCTACTAATGAAAAACTGTTTTTT.

V is TRBV29-1 and J is TRBJ1-2; TRBD1 matches at 10 bases. The CDR3 consists of 13 residues. The ends lost 6 bases at V and 5 bases at J; junction bases unmatched: 6. Germline V CDR1 and CDR2: SQVTM, ANQGSEA. Here the CDR3 DNA reads TGCAGCGTCAGACAGGGGGCTTATTATGGCTACACCTTC. Translated: CSVRQGAYYGYTF.

The V call is TRBV19, the J call TRBJ2-2; 9 bases align to TRBD1. CDR1 LNHDA and CDR2 SQIVND come from the germline V gene (reference sequence). Losses at the gene ends were 9 bases for V and 3 bases for J; bases not matched to a gene: 2. The CDR3 runs 13 residues. The CDR3 DNA is TGTGCCAGACGGACAGGGGACACCGGGGAGCTGTTTTTT. Residues: CARRTGDTGELFF. Full variable domain (remainder filled in from reference TRBV19 and TRBJ2-2): DGGITQSPKYLFRKEGQNVTLSCEQNLNHDAMYWYRQDPGQGLRLIYYSQIVNDFQKGDIAEGYSVSREKKESFPLTVTSAQKNPTAFYLCARRTGDTGELFFGEGSRLTVL.

The chain is built from TRBV10-1 and TRBJ2-7; tentatively, D is TRBD2 (5 bases). Germline CDR1 reads WNHNN; CDR2 reads SYGVQD (reference sequence). CDR3 size: 13 residues. Trimming removed 0 bases at V and 3 bases at J, with 6 bases between. CDR3 sequence (DNA): TGCGCCAGCAGTGAGTCGGGAGTCTACGAGCAGTACTTC. Its protein product is CASSESGVYEQYF.

The chain is built from TRBV11-3 and TRBJ2-5; D tentatively fits TRBD1 or TRBD2 (7 bases each). The ends were cut back, 5 bases at V and 6 bases at J, with 22 bases in the middle. CDR1 SGHNT and CDR2 YENEEA come from the germline V gene. CDR3 length: 16 residues. In DNA, the CDR3 is TGTGCCAGCAGCCGCCCGGGGAGGGGGCGCGTGAAGACCCAGTACTTC. Translation: CASSRPGRGRVKTQYF.

This sequence joins TRBV7-9 and TRBJ1-2, with 7 bases matching TRBD1. This CDR3 is built from 14 residues. Germline lookup yields CDR1 SEHNR and CDR2 FQNEAQ (reference sequence). Losses at the gene ends were 3 bases for V and 2 bases for J; bases not matched to a gene: 3. CDR3 DNA sequence: TGTGCCAGCAGCTTGACAGGGAACAACTATGGCTACACCTTC. Its protein is CASSLTGNNYGYTF.

The rearrangement uses TRBV19 and TRBJ1-1; D unresolved. The CDR3 extends over 13 amino acids. The ends were cut back, 5 bases at V and 0 bases at J, with 7 bases in the middle. Germline V lookup: CDR1 LNHDA, CDR2 SQIVND (reference sequence). The CDR3 loop is CASSYTMNTEAFF. The DNA for the CDR3 is TGTGCCAGTAGTTACACCATGAACACTGAAGCTTTCTTT.

This rearrangement joins TRBV28 to TRBJ2-2; D might be TRBD1 (6 bases). This CDR3 is built from 14 residues. Germline CDR1 is MDHEN and CDR2 is SYDVKM. V was shortened by 6 bases and J by 7 bases, with 15 bases between the two germline ends. The CDR3 loop reads CASSLTGSYGELFF. DNA for the CDR3: TGTGCCAGCAGCTTAACAGGGTCCTACGGGGAGCTGTTTTTT. Drawing the rest from reference TRBV28 and TRBJ2-2, the complete variable domain is DVKVTQSSRYLVKRTGEKVFLECVQDMDHENMFWYRQDPGLGLRLIYFSYDVKMKEKGDIPEGYSVSREKKERFSLILESASTNQTSMYLCASSLTGSYGELFFGEGSRLTVL.

This clone was recorded a few times. The J gene is TRBJ1-5, the V gene TRBV28; 8 bases are shared with TRBD1. The CDR3 has 15 residues. Germline V gene sequence: CDR1 MDHEN, CDR2 SYDVKM. V was pared by 6 bases and J by 3 bases, with 7 bases of the junction left unmatched. DNA of the CDR3: TGTGCCAGCAGACCGACAGGGGATGCCAATCAGCCCCAGCATTTT. Its translation is CASRPTGDANQPQHF.

The CDR3 here is CASSLGGAGPYNEQFF. DNA for the CDR3: TGTGCCAGCAGTTTAGGGGGGGCAGGTCCCTACAATGAGCAGTTCTTC. This chain joins TRBV28 and TRBJ2-1, with D tentatively TRBD2 (7 bases). The CDR3 length is 16 residues. Germline assignment: CDR1 MDHEN and CDR2 SYDVKM. Trimming cost V 2 bases and J 2 bases, with 13 bases left between them.

This chain links TRBV7-3 with TRBJ2-3; TRBD2 matches at 9 bases. The germline gives CDR1 SGHTA, CDR2 FQGTGA. V was pared by 5 bases and J by 4 bases, with 7 bases of the junction left unmatched. The CDR3 has 15 amino acids. The CDR3 is CASSASGGRADTQYF. DNA for the CDR3: TGTGCCAGCAGCGCAAGCGGCGGGAGGGCAGATACGCAGTATTTT.